This TCR beta chain emerged from a study of technical replicates of blood from several donors (dated by TCRdb to 2015 to 2018). Concerning this clone itself: Its target antigen remains unknown. No base qualities exist here, and no much larger clone lies one base off it.

Its CDR3 holds 11 amino acids, cysteine through phenylalanine. The DNA shown is the 33-base CDR3, in frame from base 1. The trim is 3 bases for V and 4 bases for J, with a gap of 6 bases between the germline ends. In the germline V gene, CDR1 corresponds to SQVTM and CDR2 to ANQGSEA. Library preparation was by the immunoSEQ multiplex PCR assay. Not all clones reach the TCRdb copy of this immuneACCESS table, which keeps in-frame sequences only. Checked studies attribute under half of the gap to unresolved V genes and leave the rest unexplained. This sample has roughly 80,000 clones in its table, and 94% of those were observed once. Jointly, the top ten make up about 0.39% of the sample.

What was sequenced was T cells isolated from PBMCs. This TCR was recovered from a human donor in good health. The chain links TRBV29-1 with TRBJ1-1, with the D gene not confidently named. The CDR3 has the sequence CSVDEVTEAFF. The nucleotides are TGCAGCGTTGATGAGGTCACTGAAGCTTTCTTT.